Below, 18 T cell receptor beta chains from the same sample are listed, as sequenced in a study of cytomegalovirus exposure and HLA in healthy donors. The PCR contained 60 Vbeta and 13 Jbeta primers. Repertoires were generated with immunoSEQ multiplex PCR, while TCRdb's copy carries only in-frame clones and drops some. The table lists some 130,000 clones, about three quarters of them singletons, with less than 2% in the top ten. Sequencing input: PBMCs. These receptors all come from a woman aged 40 to 50 in good health and CMV-seronegative.

The CDR3 is CASRLRDRESLEAQHF. The CDR3 bases are TGTGCCAGCAGACTCCGGGACAGGGAGAGCTTAGAAGCCCAGCATTTT. The chain couples TRBV28 to TRBJ1-5; 9 nucleotides match TRBD1. Looked up from germline, CDR1 is MDHEN and CDR2 is SYDVKM. CDR3 size: 16 residues. With 6 bases clipped from V and 11 bases from J, the junction kept 17 bases outside the gene matches. Looking up the rest from reference TRBV28 and TRBJ1-5 gives the full variable domain: DVKVTQSSRYLVKRTGEKVFLECVQDMDHENMFWYRQDPGLGLRLIYFSYDVKMKEKGDIPEGYSVSREKKERFSLILESASTNQTSMYLCASRLRDRESLEAQHFGDGTRLSIL.

This chain joins TRBV19 and TRBJ2-1; 11 bases map to TRBD2. The CDR3 length is 15 residues. Trimming cost V 0 bases and J 13 bases; bases outside gene matches: 8. The germline gives CDR1 LNHDA, CDR2 SQIVND (reference sequence). CDR3: CASSIDFSGRASQFF. Written as DNA, the CDR3 is TGTGCCAGTAGTATAGATTTTAGCGGGAGGGCCAGTCAGTTCTTC.

This rearrangement joins TRBV27 to TRBJ1-4; the match to TRBD1 covers 10 bases. V lost 6 bases, J lost 6 bases, and 4 bases stayed unmatched. The CDR3 loop spans 14 amino acids. The germline gives CDR1 MNHEY, CDR2 SMNVEV (reference sequence). The CDR3, as DNA: TGTGCCAGCAGCCTTGGACAGGGGGATGAAAAACTGTTTTTT. Translating it yields CASSLGQGDEKLFF.

V usage is TRBV7-9 and J usage is TRBJ2-3, with 10 bases fitting TRBD2. The CDR3 length is 14 residues. Germline CDR1 SEHNR, CDR2 FQNEAQ (reference sequence). V gave up 4 bases and J gave up 5 bases; unmatched junction bases: 3. CDR3 DNA: TGTGCCAGCAGCTCGAGCGGGGGGGGAGATACGCAGTATTTT. It encodes CASSSSGGGDTQYF. Looking up the rest from reference TRBV7-9 and TRBJ2-3 gives the full variable domain: DTGVSQNPRHKITKRGQNVTFRCDPISEHNRLYWYRQTLGQGPEFLTYFQNEAQLEKSRLLSDRFSAERPKGSFSTLEIQRTEQGDSAMYLCASSSSGGGDTQYFGPGTRLTVL.

The chain uses TRBV19 and TRBJ1-2; perhaps TRBD1 as D (5 bases). V gave up 1 base and J gave up 4 bases, with 13 bases separating them. CDR3 length: 15 amino acids. Germline CDR1 LNHDA, CDR2 SQIVND (reference sequence). The CDR3 DNA is TGTGCCAGTAGTATAGGGGGCACTTCAATCTATGGCTACACCTTC. It is translated as CASSIGGTSIYGYTF. The entire variable domain, with the rest obtained from reference TRBV19 and TRBJ1-2, is as follows: DGGITQSPKYLFRKEGQNVTLSCEQNLNHDAMYWYRQDPGQGLRLIYYSQIVNDFQKGDIAEGYSVSREKKESFPLTVTSAQKNPTAFYLCASSIGGTSIYGYTFGSGTRLTVV.

This clone was counted between two and nine times. The V call is TRBV7-9, the J call TRBJ2-7, with a possible D match to TRBD1 (6 bases). The germline V and J ends were trimmed by 5 bases and 0 bases, with 8 bases remaining between them. The CDR3 runs to 13 residues. CDR1 and CDR2 (germline): SEHNR, FQNEAQ (reference sequence). This chain's CDR3 is CASSQGGSYEQYF. The CDR3 DNA sequence: TGTGCCAGCAGCCAAGGGGGCTCCTACGAGCAGTACTTC.

This chain joins TRBV28 and TRBJ1-5, with TRBD1 matching 7 bases. V lost 6 bases to trimming and J lost 5 bases; unmatched junction nucleotides: 10. CDR3 size: 15 residues. Germline V CDR1 and CDR2: MDHEN, SYDVKM. CDR3 amino acids: CASSPGGDSDQPQHF. The CDR3 DNA is TGTGCCAGCAGCCCGGGCGGGGACAGCGATCAGCCCCAGCATTTT.

The chain links TRBV5-6 to TRBJ1-6; no clear D gene. V lost 2 bases and J lost 10, with 13 bases in between. The CDR3 has 14 amino acids. Germline V gene lookup returns CDR1 SGHDT and CDR2 YYEEEE. The CDR3 coding sequence is TGTGCCAGCAGCTTCATTACGGGGAACTCACCCCTCCACTTT. Protein: CASSFITGNSPLHF.

This sequence joins TRBV4-2 and TRBJ2-2; 11 bases are a match to TRBD1. The CDR3 sequence is 16 residues long. CDR1 and CDR2 from the germline V gene are LGHNA and YNFKEQ. J gave up 4 bases and V 2 bases, and 3 bases lay outside the gene matches. Here the CDR3 DNA reads TGTGCCAGCAGCCAAACGGGGACAGGGGGCACCGGGGAGCTGTTTTTT. Its protein is CASSQTGTGGTGELFF.

The chain is built from TRBV7-2 and TRBJ1-1; D gene unclear. V shed 1 base and J shed 4 bases, with 13 bases lying between them. CDR3 length: 15 amino acids. The germline V gene encodes CDR1 SGHTA and CDR2 FQGNSA. Here the CDR3 reads CASSLGPGGSTEAFF. Written as DNA, the CDR3 is TGTGCCAGCAGCTTAGGACCGGGTGGGAGCACTGAAGCTTTCTTT. The entire variable domain, with the rest obtained from reference TRBV7-2 and TRBJ1-1, is as follows: GAGVSQSPSNKVTEKGKDVELRCDPISGHTALYWYRQSLGQGLEFLIYFQGNSAPDKSGLPSDRFSAERTGGSVSTLTIQRTQQEDSAVYLCASSLGPGGSTEAFFGQGTRLTVV.

This chain connects TRBV14 to TRBJ1-3, with D unclear. The ends were cut back, 1 base at V and 0 bases at J, with 10 bases in the middle. CDR1 is SGHDN and CDR2 is FVKESK in the germline V gene. The CDR3 consists of 16 residues. The CDR3 DNA sequence: TGTGCCAGCAGCCAAGGATACCAGGCCTCTGGAAACACCATATATTTT. This gives the protein CASSQGYQASGNTIYF.

The table lists this clone with a count of one. The V and J genes are TRBV10-2 and TRBJ2-7; 10 bases fit TRBD2. From germline, CDR1 is WSHSY and CDR2 SAAADI. The ends lost 7 bases at V and 2 bases at J; junction bases unmatched: 2. The CDR3 length is 13 residues. The CDR3 region is CASTLAGAYEQYF. CDR3 nucleotides: TGCGCCAGCACCCTAGCGGGGGCCTACGAGCAGTACTTC.

The chain employs TRBV4-2 and TRBJ1-1, with D possibly being TRBD1 (6 bases). V shed 2 bases and J shed 5 bases, with 15 bases lying between them. The CDR3 spans 15 residues. Per the germline V gene, CDR1 is LGHNA and CDR2 is YNFKEQ. DNA of the CDR3: TGTGCCAGCAGCCAACGACCTGGGGGCAGGACTGAAGCTTTCTTT. Translated: CASSQRPGGRTEAFF.

The chain recombines TRBV5-1 with TRBJ2-1; TRBD2 might be the D (6 bases). CDR1 is SGHRS, CDR2 YFSETQ, per germline. This CDR3 has 15 amino acids. The germline V and J ends were trimmed by 3 bases and 7 bases, with 17 bases remaining between them. CDR3 sequence: CASSSFPGSGNEQFF. CDR3 DNA: TGCGCCAGCAGCTCCTTTCCCGGGAGCGGAAATGAGCAGTTCTTC.

This sequence joins TRBV6-5 and TRBJ1-1, with D uncertain. CDR1 MNHEY and CDR2 SVGAGI come from the germline V gene. The ends were cut back, 7 bases at V and 6 bases at J, with 9 bases in the middle. The CDR3 is made up of 11 amino acids. DNA for the CDR3: TGTGCCAGCATCGGGTGGGCTGAAGCTTTCTTT. Protein sequence: CASIGWAEAFF.

This chain links TRBV5-5 with TRBJ2-1; 12 nucleotides match TRBD1. Germline CDR1 and CDR2: SGHKS and YYEKEE (reference sequence). The CDR3 length is 14 residues. V was clipped by 5 bases and J by 8 bases; unmatched bases: 5. CDR3 in DNA: TGTGCCAGCAGTGGGACAGGGGGCTTCGATGAGCAGTTCTTC. It codes for CASSGTGGFDEQFF.

The CDR3 DNA reads as TGCGCCAGCAGCTTGGTGTACGGGGAAAAACTGTTTTTT. Translated: CASSLVYGEKLFF. V is TRBV5-1 and J is TRBJ1-4; D is ambiguous. Germline CDR1 is SGHRS and CDR2 is YFSETQ. V lost 0 bases, J lost 8 bases, and 8 bases lay in between. The CDR3 runs to 13 residues.

The chain combines TRBV7-9 with TRBJ1-3; no definite D call. Between the trimmed V and J ends, which lost 1 base and 3 bases, there was a span of 13 bases. The CDR3 totals 16 residues. The germline V gene has CDR1 SEHNR and CDR2 FQNEAQ (reference sequence). The CDR3 region has the DNA TGTGCCAGCAGCTTAGAATCGTCCAGTATTGGAAACACCATATATTTT. It specifies CASSLESSSIGNTIYF.